This T cell receptor (beta chain) is drawn from a study of T cell responses to AZD1222 COVID-19 vaccine. CDR1 is SGHNT, CDR2 YENEEA, per germline. The germline V and J ends were trimmed by 3 bases and 7 bases, with 3 bases remaining between them. The CDR3 totals 11 residues. A remark on this clone: The antigen remains unidentified.

Study-wide results and caveats: Targets within unmutated variant regions were reportedly found for nearly half of spike-specific TCRs. Spike-specific TCR breadth and depth went up after people got two AZD1222 doses. Baseline serology detected seropositivity in only a handful of AZD1222 recipients. Clonal diversity was possibly underestimated; the donors were predominantly white British and more often female.

Method: immunoSEQ multiplex PCR; TCRdb's copy keeps in-frame clones and lacks some. The data contain some 140,000 clones, roughly nine tenths of them singletons. Specimen: peripheral blood, collected on day 0 of MenACWY control vaccination. The chain has TRBV11-3 and TRBJ2-2; D is unclear. The receptor comes from an adult in good health. This chain's CDR3 is CASSFYGELFF. Here the CDR3 DNA reads TGTGCCAGCAGCTTTTACGGGGAGCTGTTTTTT.